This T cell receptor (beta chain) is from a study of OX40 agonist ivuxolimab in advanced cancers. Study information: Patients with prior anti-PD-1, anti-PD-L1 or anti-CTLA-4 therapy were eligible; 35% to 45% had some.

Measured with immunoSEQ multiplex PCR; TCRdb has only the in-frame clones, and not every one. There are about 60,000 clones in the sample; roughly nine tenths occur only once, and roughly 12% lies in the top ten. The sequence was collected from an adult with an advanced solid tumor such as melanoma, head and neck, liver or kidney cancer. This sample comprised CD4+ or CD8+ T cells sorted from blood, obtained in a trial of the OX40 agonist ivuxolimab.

CDR3 sequence reads: CASSFRDIAGEQYF. The CDR3 coding sequence is TGCGCCAGCAGCTTTCGGGACATAGCGGGGGAGCAGTACTTC. The rearrangement uses TRBV5-1 and TRBJ2-7; 8 nucleotides align to TRBD2. V gave up 2 bases and J gave up 7 bases; unmatched junction bases: 8. Germline V gives CDR1 SGHRS, CDR2 YFSETQ. The CDR3 runs to 14 residues.